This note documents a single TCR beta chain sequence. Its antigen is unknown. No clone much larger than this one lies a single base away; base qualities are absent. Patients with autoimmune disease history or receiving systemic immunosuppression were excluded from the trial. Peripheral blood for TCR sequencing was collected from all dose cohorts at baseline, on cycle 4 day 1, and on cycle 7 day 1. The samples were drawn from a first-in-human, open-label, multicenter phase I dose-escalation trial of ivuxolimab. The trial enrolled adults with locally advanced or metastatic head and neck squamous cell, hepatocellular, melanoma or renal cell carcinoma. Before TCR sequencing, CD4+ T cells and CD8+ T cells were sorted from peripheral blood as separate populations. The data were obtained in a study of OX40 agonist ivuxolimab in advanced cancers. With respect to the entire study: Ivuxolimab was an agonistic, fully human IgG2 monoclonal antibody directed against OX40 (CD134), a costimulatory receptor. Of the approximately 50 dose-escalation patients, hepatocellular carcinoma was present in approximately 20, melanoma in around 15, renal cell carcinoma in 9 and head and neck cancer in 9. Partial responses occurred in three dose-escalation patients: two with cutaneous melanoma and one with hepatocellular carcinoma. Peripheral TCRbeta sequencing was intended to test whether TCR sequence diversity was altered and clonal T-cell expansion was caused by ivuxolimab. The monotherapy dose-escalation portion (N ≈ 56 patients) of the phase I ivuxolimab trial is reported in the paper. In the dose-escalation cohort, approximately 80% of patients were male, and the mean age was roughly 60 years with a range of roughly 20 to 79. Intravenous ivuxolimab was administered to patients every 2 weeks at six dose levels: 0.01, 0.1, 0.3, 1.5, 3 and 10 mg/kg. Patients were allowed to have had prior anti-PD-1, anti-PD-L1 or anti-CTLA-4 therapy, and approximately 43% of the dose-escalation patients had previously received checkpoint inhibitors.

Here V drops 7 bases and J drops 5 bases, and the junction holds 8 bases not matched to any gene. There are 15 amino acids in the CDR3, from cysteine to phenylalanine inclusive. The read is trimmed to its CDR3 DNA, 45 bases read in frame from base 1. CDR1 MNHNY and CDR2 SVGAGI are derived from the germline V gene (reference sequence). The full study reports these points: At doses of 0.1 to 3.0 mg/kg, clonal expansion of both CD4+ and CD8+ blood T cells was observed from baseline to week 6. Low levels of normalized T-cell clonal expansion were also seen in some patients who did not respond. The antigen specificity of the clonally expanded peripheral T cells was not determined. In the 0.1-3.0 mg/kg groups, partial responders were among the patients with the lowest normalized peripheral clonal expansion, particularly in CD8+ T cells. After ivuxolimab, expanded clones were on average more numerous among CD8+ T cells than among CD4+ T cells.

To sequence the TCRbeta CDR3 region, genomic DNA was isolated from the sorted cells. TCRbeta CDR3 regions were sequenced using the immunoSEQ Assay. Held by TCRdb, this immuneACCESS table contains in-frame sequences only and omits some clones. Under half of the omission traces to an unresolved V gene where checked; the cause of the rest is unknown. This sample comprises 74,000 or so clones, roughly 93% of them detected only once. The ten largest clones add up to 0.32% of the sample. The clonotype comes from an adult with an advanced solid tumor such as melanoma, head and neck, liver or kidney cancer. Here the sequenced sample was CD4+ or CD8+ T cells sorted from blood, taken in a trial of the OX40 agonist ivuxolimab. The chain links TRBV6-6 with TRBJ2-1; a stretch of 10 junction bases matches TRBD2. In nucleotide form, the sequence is TGTGCCAGCAACCCTCCTAGCGGGAGTAACAATGAGCAGTTCTTC. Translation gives CASNPPSGSNNEQFF.